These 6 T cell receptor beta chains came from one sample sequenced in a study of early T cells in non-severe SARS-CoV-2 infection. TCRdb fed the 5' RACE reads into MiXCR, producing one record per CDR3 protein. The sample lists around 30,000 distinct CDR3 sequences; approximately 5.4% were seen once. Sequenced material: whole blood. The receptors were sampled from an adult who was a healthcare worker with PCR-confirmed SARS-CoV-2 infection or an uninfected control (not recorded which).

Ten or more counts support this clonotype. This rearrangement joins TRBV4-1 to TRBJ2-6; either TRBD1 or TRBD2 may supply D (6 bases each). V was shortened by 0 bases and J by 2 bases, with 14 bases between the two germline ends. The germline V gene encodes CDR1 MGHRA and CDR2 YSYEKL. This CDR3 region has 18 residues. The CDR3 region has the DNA TGCGCCAGCAGCCAAGATCCCGGGGGCGGCCCTGGGGCCAACGTCCTGACTTTC. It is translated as CASSQDPGGGPGANVLTF.

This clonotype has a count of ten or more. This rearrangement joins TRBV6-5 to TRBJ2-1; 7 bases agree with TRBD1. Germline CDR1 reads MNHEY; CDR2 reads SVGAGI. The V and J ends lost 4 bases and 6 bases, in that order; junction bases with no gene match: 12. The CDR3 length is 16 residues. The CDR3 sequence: CASSSGTARSFNEQFF. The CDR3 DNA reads TGTGCCAGCAGTTCGGGGACAGCCCGAAGCTTCAATGAGCAGTTCTTC.

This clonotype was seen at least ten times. The CDR3 DNA reads as TGTGCCAGCAGCCCCCGACAGGAAGAGACCCAGTACTTC. Translated, it gives CASSPRQEETQYF. This sequence joins TRBV11-2 and TRBJ2-5; maybe TRBD1 (6 bases). This CDR3 has 13 residues. Trimming took off 5 bases at V and 3 bases at J, with 10 bases between the two ends. CDR1 is SGHAT, CDR2 FQNNGV, per germline.

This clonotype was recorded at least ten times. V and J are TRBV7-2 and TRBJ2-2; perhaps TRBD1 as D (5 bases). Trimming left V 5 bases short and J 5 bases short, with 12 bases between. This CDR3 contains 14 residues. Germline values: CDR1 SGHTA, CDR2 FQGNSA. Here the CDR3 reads CASSPSYRTGELFF. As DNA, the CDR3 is TGTGCCAGCAGCCCAAGTTACAGGACCGGGGAGCTGTTTTTT.

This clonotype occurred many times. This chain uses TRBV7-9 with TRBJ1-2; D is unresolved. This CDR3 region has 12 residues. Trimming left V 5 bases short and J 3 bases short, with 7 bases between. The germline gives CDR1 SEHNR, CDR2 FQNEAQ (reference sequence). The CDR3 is CASSPEDYGYTF. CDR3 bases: TGTGCCAGCAGCCCAGAAGACTATGGCTACACCTTC.

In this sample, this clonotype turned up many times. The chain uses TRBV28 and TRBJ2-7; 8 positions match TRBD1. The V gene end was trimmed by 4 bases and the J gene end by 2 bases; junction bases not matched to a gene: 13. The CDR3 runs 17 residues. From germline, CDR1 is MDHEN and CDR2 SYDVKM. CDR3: CASSSTPGTGNPYEQYF. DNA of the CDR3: TGTGCCAGCAGTTCTACCCCCGGGACAGGCAACCCCTACGAGCAGTACTTC.